What follows are 28 T cell receptor beta chains derived from one specimen sequenced in a study of blood T cell repertoires in COVID-19. Only in-frame clones appear in the TCRdb table, and some are missing; sequencing was by immunoSEQ multiplex PCR. The sample consists of 170,000 or so clones, approximately 81% of them appearing once. The specimen sequenced was peripheral blood. All receptors derive from a man between 18 and 29 years old with active or convalescent COVID-19.

Only a few counts were recorded for this clone. The V call is TRBV19, the J call TRBJ1-2; weak D call: TRBD1 (5 bases). Per the germline V gene, CDR1 is LNHDA and CDR2 is SQIVND (reference sequence). V was cut by 2 bases and J by 2 bases, with 15 bases left in between. This CDR3 is 16 amino acids long. As DNA, the CDR3 is TGTGCCAGTAGTATATCCGGCAGGGCCCCAAACTATGGCTACACCTTC. Translating gives CASSISGRAPNYGYTF. The variable domain in full, completed from reference TRBV19 and TRBJ1-2, reads DGGITQSPKYLFRKEGQNVTLSCEQNLNHDAMYWYRQDPGQGLRLIYYSQIVNDFQKGDIAEGYSVSREKKESFPLTVTSAQKNPTAFYLCASSISGRAPNYGYTFGSGTRLTVV.

As for this clone: A read error may produce the germline difference seen at one junction end. The chain couples TRBV5-1 to TRBJ1-2; D gene uncertain. The germline V gene encodes CDR1 SGHRS and CDR2 YFSETQ. This CDR3 comprises 15 residues. CDR3 DNA: TGCGCCAGCAGCTTTCTGACCGATCCCTACTATGGCTATACCTTC. It yields the protein CASSFLTDPYYGYTF.

This chain uses TRBV14 with TRBJ2-1; TRBD2 agrees at 7 bases. V shed 1 base, J shed 5 bases, and the junction held 5 bases outside the gene matches. The CDR3 is made up of 15 amino acids. Germline lookup yields CDR1 SGHDN and CDR2 FVKESK. CDR3 bases: TGTGCCAGCAGCCAAGTCCTAGCGGCAGACAATGAGCAGTTCTTC. The encoded protein is CASSQVLAADNEQFF.

The chain employs TRBV27 and TRBJ2-2; D not certain. The V end was cut by 4 bases, the J end by 6 bases, with 9 bases between. The CDR3 has 13 amino acids. Germline V gives CDR1 MNHEY, CDR2 SMNVEV (reference sequence). The CDR3 protein is CASSYQAPGELFF. DNA of the CDR3: TGTGCCAGCAGTTACCAGGCTCCCGGGGAGCTGTTTTTT.

The chain employs TRBV11-2 and TRBJ2-3, with D perhaps matching TRBD1 (6 bases). From germline, CDR1 is SGHAT and CDR2 FQNNGV. Trimming cost V 3 bases and J 2 bases, with 12 bases left between them. The CDR3 has 15 residues. CDR3 amino acids: CASSFRGYDTDTQYF. The DNA for the CDR3 is TGTGCCAGCAGCTTTAGGGGGTACGACACAGATACGCAGTATTTT.

J is TRBJ1-1 and V is TRBV5-5, with a weak D call TRBD1 (6 bases). Trimming pared 9 bases from V and 4 bases from J, leaving 16 bases between. Germline CDR1 reads SGHKS; CDR2 reads YYEKEE (reference sequence). This CDR3 has 13 residues. The CDR3 region is CAIKQGEGTEAFF. The CDR3 DNA sequence: TGTGCCATCAAACAGGGTGAGGGCACTGAAGCTTTCTTT.

The chain couples TRBV6-5 to TRBJ1-2, with D unclear. V lost 4 bases and J lost 2, with 8 bases in between. This CDR3 region has 13 residues. Germline assignment: CDR1 MNHEY and CDR2 SVGAGI. CDR3 nucleotides: TGTGCCAGCAGTTTGGTGGCCAACTATGGCTACACCTTC. It codes for CASSLVANYGYTF.

The gene calls are TRBV15 and TRBJ1-6; no clear D gene. Germline V CDR1 and CDR2: LNHNV, YYDKDF (reference sequence). The CDR3 is 16 amino acids. V gave up 0 bases and J gave up 9 bases, with 15 bases separating them. As DNA, the CDR3 is TGTGCCACCAGCAGAGAATCCGATATAATGAGTTCACCCCTCCACTTT. Its protein is CATSRESDIMSSPLHF.

The chain couples TRBV11-3 to TRBJ2-4, with D maybe TRBD1 (6 bases). V was pared by 5 bases and J by 0 bases, with 11 bases between. The germline CDR1 and CDR2 sequences are SGHNT and YENEEA. This CDR3 has 15 residues. Here the CDR3 reads CASSQTGLAKNIQYF. The DNA of the CDR3 is TGTGCCAGCAGCCAGACAGGTCTAGCCAAAAACATTCAGTACTTC.

The chain couples TRBV2 to TRBJ1-2; 7 positions match TRBD1. The CDR3 runs to 12 residues. The V gene's germline CDR1 is SNHLY and CDR2 FYNNEI. V trimming: 7 bases; J trimming: 8 bases; junction bases outside the gene matches: 7. The CDR3 loop is CASKGAAEGYTF. The CDR3, as DNA: TGTGCCAGCAAGGGGGCCGCGGAGGGCTACACCTTC.

V is TRBV5-1 and J is TRBJ2-3; the D gene is possibly TRBD2 (5 bases). This CDR3 region has 14 residues. Germline CDR1 SGHRS, CDR2 YFSETQ. Trimming removed 0 bases at V and 7 bases at J, with 12 bases between. The CDR3 DNA follows: TGCGCCAGCAGCTTGGGGGCTAGCTTAAATACGCAGTATTTT. Protein product: CASSLGASLNTQYF.

The rearrangement uses TRBV7-9 and TRBJ2-7, with TRBD2 identical over 7 bases. From germline, CDR1 is SEHNR and CDR2 FQNEAQ (reference sequence). V lost 1 base to trimming and J lost 6 bases; unmatched junction nucleotides: 6. CDR3 size: 14 residues. Written as DNA, the CDR3 is TGTGCCAGCAGCTTAGTTTCAGGGAGGGTCGAGCAGTACTTC. It translates to CASSLVSGRVEQYF.

J is TRBJ2-3 and V is TRBV4-2, with 8 bases aligning to TRBD2. Per the germline V gene, CDR1 is LGHNA and CDR2 is YNFKEQ. The junction had 14 bases not matched to a gene; V was cut back by 4 bases and J by 5 bases. This CDR3 spans 17 amino acids. The CDR3 sequence is CASSLITKAGAGDTQYF. The DNA of the CDR3 is TGTGCCAGCAGCCTAATAACCAAAGCGGGGGCCGGAGATACGCAGTATTTT.

The chain uses TRBV6-6 and TRBJ2-7; possibly TRBD1 for D (6 bases). The CDR3 totals 13 residues. The ends were cut back, 6 bases at V and 3 bases at J, with 12 bases in the middle. Germline-derived CDR1 and CDR2 are MNHNY and SVGAGI (reference sequence). In DNA, the CDR3 is TGTGCCAGCAGCGGACAGACCCACTACGAGCAGTACTTC. As protein: CASSGQTHYEQYF.

V gene TRBV5-1 combines with J gene TRBJ1-2; 7 bases line up with TRBD1. CDR3 size: 14 residues. Trimming removed 4 bases from V and 0 bases from J; junction bases left unmatched: 3. Germline-derived CDR1 and CDR2 are SGHRS and YFSETQ. CDR3 protein: CASSTTGTNYGYTF. The CDR3 bases are TGCGCCAGCAGCACGACAGGGACTAACTATGGCTACACCTTC.

This chain uses TRBV2 with TRBJ1-2; D is undetermined. The CDR3 is 17 residues long. V lost 3 bases and J lost 4, with 21 bases in between. Germline CDR1 SNHLY, CDR2 FYNNEI. The CDR3 DNA reads TGTGCCAGCAGTGACAGTCCCCTGGGAGCCCCCCGCTATGGCTACACCTTC. It yields the protein CASSDSPLGAPRYGYTF. Complete variable domain (other parts from reference TRBV2 and TRBJ1-2): EPEVTQTPSHQVTQMGQEVILRCVPISNHLYFYWYRQILGQKVEFLVSFYNNEISEKSEIFDDQFSVERPDGSNFTLKIRSTKLEDSAMYFCASSDSPLGAPRYGYTFGSGTRLTVV.

This clone has a handful of counts. V and J are TRBV7-9 and TRBJ2-1; D remains unclear. Trimming shortened V by 2 bases and J by 2 bases, and 13 bases separated the two germline ends. This CDR3 region has 16 residues. Per the germline V gene, CDR1 is SEHNR and CDR2 is FQNEAQ (reference sequence). CDR3 region: CASSLWSRTAYNEQFF. CDR3 nucleotide sequence: TGTGCCAGCAGCTTATGGAGCCGTACTGCCTACAATGAGCAGTTCTTC.

V usage is TRBV7-8 and J usage is TRBJ2-5; 9 positions match TRBD2. The CDR3 spans 16 residues. V shed 1 base, J shed 5 bases, and the junction held 8 bases outside the gene matches. CDR1 is SGHVS, CDR2 FQNEAQ, per germline. CDR3 nucleotide sequence: TGTGCCAGCAGCTTAGTTGGCGGGGGGGCTGGGGAGACCCAGTACTTC. Its protein is CASSLVGGGAGETQYF.

This chain connects TRBV6-5 to TRBJ2-6, with D perhaps TRBD2 (5 bases). This CDR3 is built from 15 residues. The germline gives CDR1 MNHEY, CDR2 SVGAGI. V was trimmed by 6 bases and J by 1 base, leaving 10 bases between them. CDR3: CASRSGGSGANVLTF. The CDR3 DNA is TGTGCCAGCAGAAGTGGAGGATCTGGGGCCAACGTCCTGACTTTC.

This clone turned up a few times. This chain connects TRBV5-5 to TRBJ2-7; 15 bases align to TRBD2. The CDR3 has 15 residues. Germline-derived CDR1 and CDR2 are SGHKS and YYEKEE (reference sequence). V dropped 4 bases and J dropped 6; count of bases not matched to a gene: 5. DNA for the CDR3: TGTGCCAGCAGCAGGACTAGCGGGAGGGCTAGCGAGCAGTACTTC. Its translation: CASSRTSGRASEQYF.

The rearrangement links TRBV5-1 to TRBJ2-7; tentatively, D is TRBD2 (5 bases). V dropped 0 bases and J dropped 3 bases, with 13 bases sitting between them. The CDR3 covers 15 residues. Germline CDR1 is SGHRS and CDR2 is YFSETQ. The CDR3 protein is CASSLVRAPHYEQYF. The CDR3 DNA sequence: TGCGCCAGCAGCTTGGTGCGGGCGCCCCACTACGAGCAGTACTTC.

The chain uses TRBV5-4 and TRBJ2-5; 8 bases fit TRBD2. The germline V gene encodes CDR1 SGHNT and CDR2 YYREEE (reference sequence). CDR3 length equals 14 residues. Losses at the gene ends were 1 base for V and 5 bases for J; bases not matched to a gene: 4. CDR3 region: CASSLNGGRETQYF. Here the CDR3 DNA reads TGTGCCAGCAGCTTGAACGGCGGGAGGGAGACCCAGTACTTC. The full variable domain, rest sourced from reference TRBV5-4 and TRBJ2-5, is ETGVTQSPTHLIKTRGQQVTLRCSSQSGHNTVSWYQQALGQGPQFIFQYYREEENGRGNFPPRFSGLQFPNYSSELNVNALELDDSALYLCASSLNGGRETQYFGPGTRLLVL.

The chain combines TRBV3-1 (or the pseudogene TRBV3-2) with TRBJ2-1; D remains ambiguous. There are 17 residues in the CDR3. CDR1 and CDR2 from the germline V gene are LGHDT and YNNKEL (reference sequence). V was trimmed by 4 bases and J by 0 bases, leaving 16 bases between them. The CDR3 nucleotides are TGTGCCAGCAGCCCAGTTATAGCCCGTAGCTCCTACAATGAGCAGTTCTTC. Its protein product is CASSPVIARSSYNEQFF.

The table lists this clone with a count of one. The gene calls are TRBV11-2 and TRBJ1-2, with a possible D match to TRBD1 (6 bases). Trimming took off 5 bases at V and 7 bases at J, with 14 bases between the two ends. Germline values: CDR1 SGHAT, CDR2 FQNNGV. This CDR3 has 13 residues. This CDR3 is CASSLQGFSGYTF. Here the CDR3 DNA reads TGTGCCAGCAGCCTTCAGGGGTTTAGTGGCTACACCTTC.

This clone has more than one count but fewer than ten. The chain has TRBV5-6 and TRBJ2-7; TRBD2 agrees at 11 bases. The V gene end was trimmed by 2 bases and the J gene end by 6 bases; junction bases not matched to a gene: 4. The CDR3 is made up of 14 amino acids. Germline lookup yields CDR1 SGHDT and CDR2 YYEEEE. DNA for the CDR3: TGTGCCAGCAGCTTTAGCGGGGGGGCTGTCGAGCAGTACTTC. It translates to CASSFSGGAVEQYF.

A few counts support this clone. The rearrangement uses TRBV5-1 and TRBJ2-7, with D possibly matching TRBD1 (6 bases). CDR3 size: 12 residues. V was pared by 4 bases and J by 3 bases, with 8 bases between. CDR1 and CDR2 (germline): SGHRS, YFSETQ. CDR3 residues: CASSLQGYEQYF. The CDR3 region has the DNA TGCGCCAGCAGCCTACAGGGCTACGAGCAGTACTTC. The full variable domain, its missing parts supplied by reference TRBV5-1 and TRBJ2-7, is KAGVTQTPRYLIKTRGQQVTLSCSPISGHRSVSWYQQTPGQGLQFLFEYFSETQRNKGNFPGRFSGRQFSNSRSEMNVSTLELGDSALYLCASSLQGYEQYFGPGTRLTVT.

The rearrangement joins TRBV5-6 to TRBJ1-2; 7 nucleotides agree with TRBD1. Germline lookup yields CDR1 SGHDT and CDR2 YYEEEE. The trim removed 3 bases at V and 0 bases at J, leaving 5 bases unmatched. The CDR3 has 15 residues. DNA for the CDR3: TGTGCCAGCAGCTCTAGTAGGGGGCCTAACTATGGCTACACCTTC. Its protein product is CASSSSRGPNYGYTF.

The chain joins TRBV5-1 to TRBJ1-5; D might be TRBD1 (5 bases). The CDR3 covers 15 residues. Trimming took off 0 bases at V and 4 bases at J, with 11 bases between the two ends. Germline assignment: CDR1 SGHRS and CDR2 YFSETQ. Here the CDR3 DNA reads TGCGCCAGCAGCTTGGCCCCGGCAGGGAATCAGCCCCAGCATTTT. Translating it yields CASSLAPAGNQPQHF.